The present T cell receptor beta chain was sequenced within a study of T-cell memory formation after mild COVID-19. Turning to the study itself: Largely, TCR clusters stayed within a single donor. The study's findings and limits: Contracting clones from day 15 to 85 had balanced CD4/CD8; later expanders favoured CD4+. SARS-CoV-2 specificity was not confirmed for second-wave clones peaking on day 37.

Trimming left V 5 bases short and J 3 bases short, with 14 bases between. Germline CDR1 and CDR2: SGHTA and FQGTGA. This CDR3 has 15 residues. One entry per CDR3 protein results from TCRdb running MiXCR on the 5' RACE reads. The data show under 300,000 distinct CDR3 sequences, with roughly 10% seen just once and 20% to 25% held by the top ten. This clonotype was picked up a small number of times. What it binds is unknown. Sequenced: PBMCs or a T cell subset sorted from them (not recorded which). The chain joins TRBV7-3 to TRBJ2-1; the D gene is possibly TRBD1 (6 bases). The receptor comes from a man between 18 and 35 years old who had mild COVID-19 (a few samples of this study predate the infection). Cell type and time point are not known. The CDR3 region is CASSTIRGFYNEQFF. In nucleotides, the CDR3 is TGTGCCAGCAGCACCATCAGGGGTTTCTACAATGAGCAGTTCTTC. Based on the CDR3 plus reference TRBV7-3 and TRBJ2-1, the full variable domain is GAGVSQTPSNKVTEKGKYVELRCDPISGHTALYWYRQSLGQGPEFLIYFQGTGAADDSGLPNDRFFAVRPEGSVSTLKIQRTERGDSAVYLCASSTIRGFYNEQFFGPGTRLTVL.